The rows below give T cell receptor beta chains drawn from one sample of a study of blood T cell repertoires in COVID-19. Method: immunoSEQ multiplex PCR; TCRdb's copy keeps in-frame clones and lacks some. The sample holds fewer than 200,000 clones; 85% are singletons and the top ten take about 3.5%. Sequenced: peripheral blood. The receptors originated from a human donor with acute or convalescent COVID-19. The donor label of this sample is uncertain. Each CDR3 is given with its conserved first and last residue. The D gene is left open where the match is weak. Where a row states a size, it is once, few, many or the class of an expanded clone; other rows omit it.

J | V | D | size | DNA | CDR3
TRBJ1-3 | TRBV5-1 | - | - | TGCGCCAGCAGCTTGACAGTGGGCTCTGGAAACACCATATATTTT | CASSLTVGSGNTIYF
TRBJ1-2 | TRBV3-1/TRBV3-2 | TRBD1 | - | TGTGCCAGCAGCCAAGTGGACAGGGCATTATACACCTTC | CASSQVDRALYTF
TRBJ2-1 | TRBV18 | - | - | TGTGCCAGCTCACCGGTGGGCAGGGCCTACAATGAGCAGTTCTTC | CASSPVGRAYNEQFF
TRBJ2-1 | TRBV5-4 | TRBD1 | few | TGTGCCAGCAGCTTGTTGGGGACAGGGGGGAATGAGCAGTTCTTC | CASSLLGTGGNEQFF
TRBJ1-4 | TRBV30 | TRBD1 | - | TGTGCCTGGAGTAATGGAGAGACAGGGGGCTCGTGGGCAACTAATGAAAAACTGTTTTTT | CAWSNGETGGSWATNEKLFF
TRBJ1-4 | TRBV5-4 | - | once | TGTGCCAGCAGCTTGGGGCCTAATGAAAAACTGTTTTTT | CASSLGPNEKLFF
TRBJ1-2 | TRBV2 | - | - | TGTGCCAGCAGTGCGACTCCGGGACAACCTTCTAACTATGGCTACACCTTC | CASSATPGQPSNYGYTF
TRBJ1-2 | TRBV25-1 | - | - | TGTGCCAGCAGTGGCCCCAAGTGGGCAGGGGTGGGCTATGGCTACACCTTC | CASSGPKWAGVGYGYTF
TRBJ2-7 | TRBV4-2 | - | few | TGTGCCAGCAGCCAAGGGGAAGGACTAAGATCCTACGAGCAGTACTTC | CASSQGEGLRSYEQYF
TRBJ1-2 | TRBV3-1/TRBV3-2 | - | - | TGTGCCAGCAGCCCCCGCGGGGGCCGAAGCTATGGCTACACCTTC | CASSPRGGRSYGYTF
TRBJ2-5 | TRBV21-1 | - | - | TGTGCCAGCAGCAATGGCGGGGGGGCCGGAGAGACCCAGTACTTC | CASSNGGGAGETQYF
TRBJ2-1 | TRBV5-1 | TRBD2 | - | TGCGCCAGCAGCTGGGAACTAGCGGGGGCCTACAATGAGCAGTTCTTC | CASSWELAGAYNEQFF
TRBJ1-1 | TRBV5-5 | - | - | TGTGCCAGCAGCTTGTTGGTGGCTTTGAACACTGAAGCTTTCTTT | CASSLLVALNTEAFF
TRBJ2-7 | TRBV4-1 | - | - | TGCGCCAGCAGCCGAGGACTGGAGGTCTACGAGCAGTACTTC | CASSRGLEVYEQYF
TRBJ1-2 | TRBV6-4 | - | - | TGTGCCAGCAGTCCAGACCAGGGGTTCTATGGCTACACCTTC | CASSPDQGFYGYTF
TRBJ1-5 | TRBV19 | - | - | TGTGCCAGTACCCGGCAGGGCCTATATAGCAATCAGCCCCAGCATTTT | CASTRQGLYSNQPQHF
TRBJ2-2 | TRBV5-1 | - | - | TGCGCCAGCAGCGGTTTAGGGGTGTCCGGGGAGCTGTTTTTT | CASSGLGVSGELFF
TRBJ1-1 | TRBV7-3 | - | - | TGTGCCAGCAGCTTATACAGGAACACTGAAGCTTTCTTT | CASSLYRNTEAFF
TRBJ2-1 | TRBV7-2 | TRBD2 | once | TGTGCCAGCAGCCTTCCCCCCCCCGGGGGGAATGAGCAGTTCTTC | CASSLPPPGGNEQFF
TRBJ1-6 | TRBV7-9 | TRBD1 | - | TGTGCCAGCAGCCTGGGACAGCACGGTTCACCCCTCCACTTT | CASSLGQHGSPLHF
TRBJ1-5 | TRBV3-1/TRBV3-2 | - | - | TGTGCCAGCAGCCAATCAAGCAGCAATCAGCCCCAGCATTTT | CASSQSSSNQPQHF
TRBJ2-7 | TRBV4-2 | - | - | TGTGCCAGCAGCCAAGCATCGCAGGGCCCTTCCTACGAGCAGTACTTC | CASSQASQGPSYEQYF
TRBJ1-2 | TRBV28 | - | - | TGTGCCAGCAGGTACATAGGGGGGGGACTTTTCTATGGCTACACCTTC | CASRYIGGGLFYGYTF
TRBJ1-5 | TRBV11-2 | - | - | TGTGCCAGCAGCCCCGGAGGGCTTAGCAATCAGCCCCAGCATTTT | CASSPGGLSNQPQHF
TRBJ1-2 | TRBV19 | - | few | TGTGCCAGTAGTCCGACAGATAACTATGGCTACACCTTC | CASSPTDNYGYTF